This TCR beta chain appears in the sequencing data of a study of blood T cells in healthy people across ages. This clonotype was seen a few times. This CDR3 is built from 17 residues. After removal of 0 bases from V and 4 bases from J, the junction contained 13 bases not matched to a gene. Looked up from germline, CDR1 is DFQATT and CDR2 is SNEGSKA (reference sequence). The authors ran a second PCR of about 7 to 12 cycles using a sample-barcoded 5' primer and a J-beta primer mix. The yield of each sample was at least 2.5 million CDR3-containing paired-end reads. TCRdb re-derived calls from the 5' RACE reads in MiXCR, one entry per CDR3 protein. The sample lists 750,000 to 1,000,000 distinct CDR3 sequences, roughly 28% seen once, with more than 8.5% in the top ten. The sample also formed part of further work on T cells of mothers and their children. That paper adds: A slight, non-significant increase in overlap was found for related mother-child pairs relative to unrelated pairs.

The TCR sequence derives from a woman in her 40s in good health. This sequence joins TRBV20-1 and TRBJ2-7, with 9 bases matching TRBD1. Sequencing input: blood. Here the CDR3 DNA reads TGCAGTGCTAGAGATGAGGGTCATGGGACAGGGATGTACGAGCAGTACTTC. This gives the protein CSARDEGHGTGMYEQYF.